Following are 3 T cell receptor beta chains from one sample sequenced in a study of regulatory T cells in long-lasting Graves disease. In building TCR beta libraries, iRepertoire HTBI primers were used together with Arm-PCR of CDR3 regions. TCRdb re-derived calls from the multiplex PCR reads in MiXCR, one entry per CDR3 protein. This sample carries a few hundred thousand distinct CDR3 sequences, roughly 12% of them seen once, and the ten largest clones take approximately 9.3%. Described time point: newly diagnosed GD, antithyroid drugs for less than 3 months. PBMC RNA served as the TCR library source. This same sample was also part of a study on T cells in Graves' hyperthyroidism and ophthalmopathy.

Specimen: peripheral blood mononuclear cells (PBMCs), collected at new diagnosis, from a patient treated with antithyroid drugs. These TCRs come from a man aged 30-40 years with Graves disease.

This clonotype was detected ten times or more. V is TRBV7-9 and J is TRBJ2-3; D possibly corresponds to TRBD2 (5 bases). This CDR3 comprises 16 residues. Trimming cost V 6 bases and J 4 bases, with 20 bases left between them. The germline gives CDR1 SEHNR, CDR2 FQNEAQ (reference sequence). The DNA of the CDR3 is TGTGCCAGCAGACACCTTCGAGGGAGAGGCGCAGATACGCAGTATTTT. This codes for CASRHLRGRGADTQYF.

This clonotype was seen ten or more times. The rearrangement joins TRBV6-1 to TRBJ1-3, with no clear D. The germline V gene encodes CDR1 MNHNS and CDR2 SASEGT. V was trimmed by 8 bases and J by 8 bases, leaving 22 bases between them. The CDR3 is made up of 15 amino acids. CDR3 loop: CASSTGARGRDTIYF. The CDR3, as DNA: TGTGCCAGCTCCACGGGAGCACGAGGGAGGGACACCATATATTTT.

J is TRBJ2-7 and V is TRBV9; 7 bases fit TRBD1. CDR1 is SGDLS, CDR2 YYNGEE, per germline. The J segment lost 1 base and the V segment lost 0 bases, leaving 4 bases of the junction unmatched. The length of the CDR3 is 15 residues. The CDR3, as DNA: TGTGCCAGCAGCGTAGGACAGGGAAAGTCCTACGAGCAGTACTTC. Translated: CASSVGQGKSYEQYF.